The sample holds one count of the clone carrying this TCR beta chain. Antigen specificity is unknown. These data belong to a study of cytomegalovirus exposure and HLA in healthy donors. Study-wide background: Within an early data release were around 87 million unique TCRs drawn from HLA-typed donors. Of around 410 genotyped donors, more than 65% grouped in the Caucasian-associated ancestry cluster.

CDR1 ENHRY and CDR2 SYGVKD come from the germline V gene. This CDR3 has 14 residues. The study's findings and limits: The authors confirmed in vitro that three CMV-associated chains were specific for CMV antigens. Earlier analysis looked at TCR beta V segments, and most were productive about 87% or about 30% of the time.

The PCR ran on 60 Vbeta and 13 Jbeta primers. Assay used: immunoSEQ multiplex PCR; TCRdb lists only in-frame clones, some missing. The sample yields 77,000 or so clones, 80% to 90% seen once. This sequence was found in a man between 65 and 85 years old in good health and CMV-seropositive. V usage is TRBV10-3 and J usage is TRBJ2-5, with 12 bases lining up with TRBD2. The J call is doubtful: the DNA matches TRBJ2-7 better. The sample was PBMCs. The CDR3: CASARLAGAYEQYF. CDR3 in DNA: TGTGCCAGCGCCAGACTAGCGGGAGCCTACGAGCAGTACTTC.